This is a list of T cell receptor beta chains from one sample in a study of cytomegalovirus exposure and HLA in healthy donors. Here immunoSEQ multiplex PCR was the method, and the copy in TCRdb shows in-frame clones only, minus some. Of around 140,000 clones detected, roughly 75% appear once; the ten largest clones hold about 2.9%. Input material: PBMCs. The receptors originated from a female donor in good health and CMV-seronegative. Both conserved end residues are part of each CDR3. D genes are given only for firm matches. Clone size is not always given. Where it is, it says once, few, many or a class for expanded clones.

D gene	J gene	clone size	V gene	CDR3 protein	CDR3 DNA
TRBD1	TRBJ2-1	.	TRBV5-1	CASSLAPRGRIYNEQFF	TGCGCCAGCAGCTTGGCCCCCAGGGGGCGAATCTACAATGAGCAGTTCTTC
.	TRBJ2-7	.	TRBV5-4	CAMRGDRFLDEQYF	TGTGCCATGAGAGGTGACCGTTTTTTGGACGAGCAGTACTTC
.	TRBJ1-1	.	TRBV5-8	CASSLGGSMNTEAFF	TGTGCCAGCAGCTTGGGGGGCAGCATGAACACTGAAGCTTTCTTT
.	TRBJ1-6	.	TRBV30	CAWSVRGMDSPLHF	TGTGCCTGGAGTGTAAGGGGGATGGATTCACCCCTCCACTTT
TRBD1	TRBJ1-4	few	TRBV7-9	CASSLGTAATNEKLFF	TGTGCCAGCAGCCTCGGGACAGCAGCAACTAATGAAAAACTGTTTTTT
TRBD2	TRBJ2-5	few	TRBV27	CASSPHGLVETQYF	TGTGCCAGCAGTCCCCATGGACTAGTAGAGACCCAGTACTTC
.	TRBJ2-1	.	TRBV9	CASSVVARAGSTYNEQFF	TGTGCCAGCAGCGTAGTGGCCCGGGCGGGCTCGACCTACAATGAGCAGTTCTTC
TRBD1	TRBJ2-5	once	TRBV7-8	CASSLKGAGETQYF	TGTGCCAGCAGCTTGAAGGGGGCCGGGGAGACCCAGTACTTC
.	TRBJ2-7	many	TRBV10-3	CAISEGTHREQYF	TGTGCCATCAGTGAGGGCACCCATCGCGAGCAGTACTTC
TRBD1	TRBJ1-2	.	TRBV19	CASTSTGEGHGYTF	TGTGCCAGTACCTCGACAGGGGAAGGTCATGGCTACACCTTC
TRBD1	TRBJ2-3	.	TRBV7-2	CASSLSRGQDTQYF	TGTGCCAGCAGCTTAAGTAGGGGGCAAGATACGCAGTATTTT
.	TRBJ2-2	.	TRBV19	CASSILIEGRGRGELFF	TGTGCCAGTAGTATTTTGATAGAGGGCCGAGGACGCGGGGAGCTGTTTTTT
TRBD1	TRBJ1-5	.	TRBV19	CASRTTGGGSNQPQHF	TGTGCCAGTAGAACCACAGGGGGAGGGAGCAATCAGCCCCAGCATTTT
TRBD1	TRBJ1-4	few	TRBV6-6	CASSRTGTGTSEKLFF	TGTGCCAGCAGTCGCACCGGGACAGGGACGTCTGAAAAACTGTTTTTT
.	TRBJ2-7	few	TRBV6-4	CASIPAGWAQIGYEQYF	TGTGCCAGCATCCCAGCGGGTTGGGCCCAAATCGGCTACGAGCAGTACTTC
.	TRBJ1-2	.	TRBV6-5	CASRGQLYGYTF	TGTGCCAGCAGAGGACAGCTCTATGGCTACACCTTC
TRBD2	TRBJ2-1	once	TRBV14	CASSQRTSGASSYNEQFF	TGTGCCAGCAGCCAGCGCACTAGCGGGGCAAGCTCCTACAATGAGCAGTTCTTC
.	TRBJ1-1	.	TRBV5-1	CASSLSSQKEQAFF	TGCGCCAGCAGCTTAAGTTCACAGAAAGAACAGGCTTTCTTT
.	TRBJ1-2	once	TRBV7-9	CASSLEAGLFNYGYTF	TGTGCCAGCAGCTTAGAGGCAGGGTTATTTAACTATGGCTACACCTTC
TRBD1	TRBJ1-2	.	TRBV7-2	CASSFRDRDGYTF	TGTGCCAGCAGCTTCCGGGACAGGGATGGCTACACCTTC
TRBD2	TRBJ2-7	.	TRBV5-4	CASSLAAGVGEQYF	TGTGCCAGCAGCTTGGCAGCGGGAGTAGGGGAGCAGTACTTC
TRBD1	TRBJ1-2	.	TRBV5-1	CASSLDRVGHYGYTF	TGCGCCAGCAGCCTGGACAGGGTGGGTCACTATGGCTACACCTTC
TRBD1	TRBJ1-4	once	TRBV5-1	CASSLAGTDEKLFF	TGCGCCAGCAGCTTGGCGGGGACAGATGAAAAACTGTTTTTT